This T cell receptor (beta chain) is from a study of blood T cell repertoires in COVID-19. Overall study: Sources were T cells, B-cell-depleted T cells, or PBMCs; the material itself was cDNA or gDNA.

This clone was detected only a few times. Produced via immunoSEQ multiplex PCR; TCRdb's table is partial and in-frame only. This repertoire shows around 47,000 clones, about nine tenths found once; its top ten account for approximately 20%. V lost 3 bases and J 1 base, leaving 20 bases between the germline ends. CDR1 KGHDR and CDR2 SFDVKD come from the germline V gene. This CDR3 region has 18 residues. The receptor was derived from a woman aged 80 or over in a cohort sampled during active or convalescent COVID-19. The sample taken for sequencing was peripheral blood. The J gene is TRBJ1-1, the V gene TRBV24-1, with no clear D. CDR3 protein: CATSDNADERRGNTEAFF. In DNA form, the CDR3 reads TGTGCCACCAGTGATAACGCCGACGAGAGAAGAGGGAACACTGAAGCTTTCTTT.